Presented here are 2 T cell receptor beta chains from one specimen sequenced in a study of blood T cells in healthy people across ages. Primed by a sample-barcoded 5' primer and a J-beta primer mix, a second PCR proceeded for roughly 7 to 12 cycles. MiXCR was run by TCRdb on the 5' RACE reads, yielding one entry per CDR3 protein. The repertoire holds under 1,000,000 distinct CDR3 sequences, with about 34% as singletons. The sample comprised blood. These receptors were collected from a man younger than 35 in good health.

The chain has TRBV6-1 and TRBJ2-5, with D possibly being TRBD1 or TRBD2 (6 bases each). Trimming pared 3 bases from V and 7 bases from J, leaving 15 bases between. The CDR3 is made up of 14 amino acids. The germline gives CDR1 MNHNS, CDR2 SASEGT. The CDR3 reads CASSDPGGTGTQYF. CDR3 sequence (DNA): TGTGCCAGCAGTGATCCCGGGGGCACGGGGACCCAGTACTTC.

This clonotype was observed a handful of times. This CDR3 is CSVGGRPGNTIYF. In DNA, the CDR3 is TGCAGCGTTGGAGGGCGGCCTGGAAACACCATATATTTT. The chain uses TRBV29-1 and TRBJ1-3; D uncertain. The V and J ends lost 4 bases and 2 bases respectively, with 9 bases between them. This CDR3 has 13 amino acids. CDR1 is SQVTM, CDR2 ANQGSEA, per germline.